A selection of T cell receptor beta chains follows, all from one sample in a study of cytomegalovirus exposure and HLA in healthy donors. This table comes from immunoSEQ multiplex PCR, and its TCRdb copy is limited to in-frame clones, with some not included. Of about 160,000 clones listed, roughly nine tenths are singletons. The specimen was PBMCs. The receptors derive from a woman aged 30 to 39 in good health and CMV-seronegative. CDR3s include the opening cysteine and the closing phenylalanine or tryptophan. The order of the fields is V gene, D gene, clone size, J gene, CDR3 DNA, CDR3 protein. D genes are given only for firm matches. Size tells how often a clone was seen (once, few, many) or the class of an expanded clone, and some rows leave it out.

v_gene: TRBV5-5; d_gene: -; abundance: -; j_gene: TRBJ2-5; CDR3nt: TGTGCCAGCAGCTTGGACGCCGGGACCCAGTACTTC; CDR3aa: CASSLDAGTQYF
v_gene: TRBV5-1; d_gene: -; abundance: -; j_gene: TRBJ2-5; CDR3nt: TGCGCCAGCAGCTTGGGAGCTAAAGAGACCCAGTACTTC; CDR3aa: CASSLGAKETQYF
v_gene: TRBV6-1; d_gene: TRBD1; abundance: -; j_gene: TRBJ2-5; CDR3nt: TGTGCCAGCAGTGAAGCGCTGGACAGGGGGAGAATCGACCAAGAGACCCAGTACTTC; CDR3aa: CASSEALDRGRIDQETQYF
v_gene: TRBV7-8; d_gene: TRBD2; abundance: -; j_gene: TRBJ2-1; CDR3nt: TGTGCCAGCAGCTCCTCCAGGGGACTAGCGGGGGCCGAGCAGTTCTTC; CDR3aa: CASSSSRGLAGAEQFF
v_gene: TRBV4-1; d_gene: -; abundance: -; j_gene: TRBJ2-3; CDR3nt: TGCGCCAGCAGCCACCCCGTTGGAGCGCCGAACACAGATACGCAGTATTTT; CDR3aa: CASSHPVGAPNTDTQYF
v_gene: TRBV6-4; d_gene: TRBD2; abundance: -; j_gene: TRBJ2-1; CDR3nt: TGTGCCAGCAGTGTGCTAGCGGGAGGGCTCTTCAATGAGCAGTTCTTC; CDR3aa: CASSVLAGGLFNEQFF
v_gene: TRBV28; d_gene: -; abundance: -; j_gene: TRBJ1-2; CDR3nt: TGTGCCAGCAGAACCTCCCCGGGAGGCTATGGCTACACCTTC; CDR3aa: CASRTSPGGYGYTF
v_gene: TRBV20-1; d_gene: -; abundance: -; j_gene: TRBJ1-2; CDR3nt: TGCAGTGCTAGGGGAGCCTATGGCTACACCTTC; CDR3aa: CSARGAYGYTF
v_gene: TRBV5-1; d_gene: -; abundance: -; j_gene: TRBJ2-2; CDR3nt: TGCGCCAGCGGTCCCGTAGTTTCCGGGGAGCTGTTTTTT; CDR3aa: CASGPVVSGELFF
v_gene: TRBV4-2; d_gene: -; abundance: once; j_gene: TRBJ2-7; CDR3nt: TGTGCCAGCAGCCAAGCCACCACATCCTACGAGCAGTACTTC; CDR3aa: CASSQATTSYEQYF
v_gene: TRBV7-6; d_gene: -; abundance: once; j_gene: TRBJ2-7; CDR3nt: TGTGCCAGCAGCTTAAAGACTTTGGGCGAGCAGTACTTC; CDR3aa: CASSLKTLGEQYF
v_gene: TRBV7-2; d_gene: -; abundance: few; j_gene: TRBJ2-2; CDR3nt: TGTGCCAGCAGCTTAGAGGCGGGACTGAACACCGGGGAGCTGTTTTTT; CDR3aa: CASSLEAGLNTGELFF
v_gene: TRBV4-3; d_gene: -; abundance: -; j_gene: TRBJ2-4; CDR3nt: TGCGCCAGCAGCCAAGGTGGTGGGGACTCGAGAAACATTCAGTACTTC; CDR3aa: CASSQGGGDSRNIQYF
v_gene: TRBV27; d_gene: TRBD1; abundance: -; j_gene: TRBJ1-5; CDR3nt: TGTGCCAGCCGGGGTTTTGAGGGGGCCAATCAGCCCCAGCATTTT; CDR3aa: CASRGFEGANQPQHF
v_gene: TRBV15; d_gene: -; abundance: -; j_gene: TRBJ1-1; CDR3nt: TGTGCCACCAGCAGAGGAGCGAGAGACACTGAAGCTTTCTTT; CDR3aa: CATSRGARDTEAFF
v_gene: TRBV4-1; d_gene: -; abundance: -; j_gene: TRBJ1-6; CDR3nt: TGCGCCAGCAGCCAAGATTGGTCGGGGGGCCCGTGGCCCCTCCACTTT; CDR3aa: CASSQDWSGGPWPLHF
v_gene: TRBV5-1; d_gene: TRBD2; abundance: -; j_gene: TRBJ2-1; CDR3nt: TGCGCCAGCAGCCCGGGACTAGCGGGAGCAGGCAATGAGCAGTTCTTC; CDR3aa: CASSPGLAGAGNEQFF
v_gene: TRBV6-6; d_gene: -; abundance: -; j_gene: TRBJ1-3; CDR3nt: TGTGCCAGCAGTTACGGGGGGTACTCTGGAAACACCATATATTTT; CDR3aa: CASSYGGYSGNTIYF
v_gene: TRBV28; d_gene: -; abundance: once; j_gene: TRBJ2-7; CDR3nt: TGTGCCAGCAGCCCTGTTGCGGTGGCCTCCTACGAGCAGTACTTC; CDR3aa: CASSPVAVASYEQYF
v_gene: TRBV6-5; d_gene: TRBD2; abundance: -; j_gene: TRBJ2-7; CDR3nt: TGTGCCAGCAGTTCCTTCGGGGGGGGCAACTACGAGCAGTACTTC; CDR3aa: CASSSFGGGNYEQYF
v_gene: TRBV7-6; d_gene: -; abundance: -; j_gene: TRBJ2-7; CDR3nt: TGTGCCAGCAGCGCTGGGGGGTCCGAGCAGTACTTC; CDR3aa: CASSAGGSEQYF
v_gene: TRBV6-1; d_gene: -; abundance: -; j_gene: TRBJ1-4; CDR3nt: TGTGCCAGCAGTGGAGGAATCTATTCAACGGCTAATGAAAAACTGTTTTTT; CDR3aa: CASSGGIYSTANEKLFF
v_gene: TRBV4-3; d_gene: -; abundance: -; j_gene: TRBJ2-3; CDR3nt: TGCGCCAGCAGCCCCCGGGGGGCCAAAGATACGCAGTATTTT; CDR3aa: CASSPRGAKDTQYF
v_gene: TRBV4-1; d_gene: -; abundance: -; j_gene: TRBJ2-7; CDR3nt: TGCGCCAGCAGCCAAGGTTTTGCTAACCCATCCTACGAGCAGTACTTC; CDR3aa: CASSQGFANPSYEQYF
v_gene: TRBV4-1; d_gene: TRBD1; abundance: -; j_gene: TRBJ2-7; CDR3nt: TGCGCCAGCAGCCACCTAGGACAGGGGGGGGCTTACGAGCAGTACTTC; CDR3aa: CASSHLGQGGAYEQYF
v_gene: TRBV30; d_gene: TRBD2; abundance: -; j_gene: TRBJ2-1; CDR3nt: TGTGCTGGTAAAGCGGGAGGGGGTGATGAGCAGTTCTTC; CDR3aa: CAGKAGGGDEQFF
v_gene: TRBV5-1; d_gene: TRBD2; abundance: -; j_gene: TRBJ2-7; CDR3nt: TGCGCCAGCAGCTTGGCCACGCGGGAGGGGGGCGAGCAGTACTTC; CDR3aa: CASSLATREGGEQYF
v_gene: TRBV2; d_gene: TRBD2; abundance: -; j_gene: TRBJ2-1; CDR3nt: TGTGCCAGCAGTGAAGTAGCGGGTTCCTACAATGAGCAGTTCTTC; CDR3aa: CASSEVAGSYNEQFF
v_gene: TRBV27; d_gene: -; abundance: -; j_gene: TRBJ1-1; CDR3nt: TGTGCCAGCAGTATTACCCGACAGGATTACACTGAAGCTTTCTTT; CDR3aa: CASSITRQDYTEAFF
v_gene: TRBV4-1; d_gene: -; abundance: once; j_gene: TRBJ1-5; CDR3nt: TGCGCCAGCAGCCAAGATCCAGCAGGGGCCGATAGCAATCAGCCCCAGCATTTT; CDR3aa: CASSQDPAGADSNQPQHF
v_gene: TRBV10-2; d_gene: -; abundance: -; j_gene: TRBJ2-5; CDR3nt: TGCGCCAGCAATAAGGGGGGGGCGGGAGAGACCCAGTACTTC; CDR3aa: CASNKGGAGETQYF
v_gene: TRBV5-4; d_gene: TRBD1; abundance: -; j_gene: TRBJ2-3; CDR3nt: TGTGCCAGCAGCAACATCAGGGGGTCTAGCACAGATACGCAGTATTTT; CDR3aa: CASSNIRGSSTDTQYF
v_gene: TRBV9; d_gene: -; abundance: -; j_gene: TRBJ1-3; CDR3nt: TGTGCCAGCAGCGTAGATGTGGGCGGGGGCACCATATATTTT; CDR3aa: CASSVDVGGGTIYF
v_gene: TRBV2; d_gene: -; abundance: -; j_gene: TRBJ1-1; CDR3nt: TGTGCCAGCAGTGATCAGGGTAGGGAGGCTGAAGCTTTCTTT; CDR3aa: CASSDQGREAEAFF
v_gene: TRBV27; d_gene: -; abundance: -; j_gene: TRBJ2-5; CDR3nt: TGTGCCAGCAGTTGGGGATCGGGGCAAGAGACCCAGTACTTC; CDR3aa: CASSWGSGQETQYF
v_gene: TRBV9; d_gene: TRBD2; abundance: once; j_gene: TRBJ2-7; CDR3nt: TGTGCCAGCAGCGTAGGACTAGCGGGCTACGAGCAGTACTTC; CDR3aa: CASSVGLAGYEQYF